A selection of T cell receptor beta chains follows, all from one sample in a study of shared clonotypes between healthy human individuals. The data were produced by immunoSEQ multiplex PCR, yet TCRdb's version contains in-frame clones alone and is incomplete. The sample yields 650,000 to 700,000 clones, roughly 91% seen once. Source material: memory CD8+ T cells from PBMCs. These receptors originate from a man younger than 35 in good health. Some clones in this sample may be carry-over from other donors' samples. Both conserved end residues are trimmed from each CDR3.

CDR3aa: ASSLSGLAKNIQY
v_gene: TRBV27

CDR3aa: ASSDGSERDSTDTQY
v_gene: TRBV6-4

CDR3aa: ASSQEPSGGYGEQF
v_gene: TRBV4-1

CDR3aa: ASSFWTDRAEAF
v_gene: TRBV28

CDR3aa: ASSLTTIGMLGSEAF
v_gene: TRBV5-5

CDR3aa: ASSLWSGAVSTDTQY
v_gene: TRBV27

CDR3aa: ASSSRDRYTGELF
v_gene: TRBV5-6

CDR3aa: ASSQVRRDTNTGELF
v_gene: TRBV4-1

CDR3aa: ASSFGGGRVSEANVLT
v_gene: TRBV28

CDR3aa: ASSVPLRGGTDTQY
v_gene: TRBV9

CDR3aa: ASSGGSQETQY
v_gene: TRBV27

CDR3aa: SVEEWGSETEGYEQY
v_gene: TRBV29-1

CDR3aa: SVIQENYGYT
v_gene: TRBV29-1

CDR3aa: ASSLGTSGVEQY
v_gene: TRBV7-9

CDR3aa: ASSVGSGITYEQY
v_gene: TRBV9

CDR3aa: ASSSSPGQLYGYT
v_gene: TRBV11-2

CDR3aa: ASSQGGRATHPYEQY
v_gene: TRBV4-2

CDR3aa: ASSYVTSGNNEQF
v_gene: TRBV6-5

CDR3aa: ASSPGKARRQETQY
v_gene: TRBV9

CDR3aa: ASSGGGNEQF
v_gene: TRBV19

CDR3aa: ASSLGLASSSYEQY
v_gene: TRBV27

CDR3aa: ASSESAAALAYEQY
v_gene: TRBV2

CDR3aa: AISPGGTQY
v_gene: TRBV19

CDR3aa: ASSTYPDMPVTGELF
v_gene: TRBV2

CDR3aa: ASTLAPDTQY
v_gene: TRBV7-9

CDR3aa: ASESVGGKTLPEYNEQF
v_gene: TRBV28

CDR3aa: ASSSPGGEKLF
v_gene: TRBV7-8

CDR3aa: ASSPNTSGRGSDTQY
v_gene: TRBV18

CDR3aa: ASSRLLSDTQY
v_gene: TRBV6-5

CDR3aa: ASSYSLFGEQY
v_gene: TRBV6-5

CDR3aa: ASGGGYSNQPQH
v_gene: TRBV27

CDR3aa: ASSELLGQEGNSPLH
v_gene: TRBV2

CDR3aa: ASSEFLGPVGGADTQY
v_gene: TRBV6-1

CDR3aa: ASSPSAGQLNEQF
v_gene: TRBV7-9

CDR3aa: ASSLGDRGFETQY
v_gene: TRBV5-4

CDR3aa: SVAGLASGANVLT
v_gene: TRBV29-1

CDR3aa: ASSLTGSSYEQY
v_gene: TRBV28

CDR3aa: ASSSPKQETQY
v_gene: TRBV6-4

CDR3aa: ASSSGTTYTDTQY
v_gene: TRBV19